This T cell receptor beta chain was sequenced in a study of human T cells and chemical hapten exposure. The time point here: patch test 2, 6 weeks after DPC sensitization. Indicated treatment: therapeutic diphenylcyclopropenone sensitization with weekly scalp DPC. The CDR3 has 15 residues. J gave up 0 bases and V 9 bases, and 5 bases lay outside the gene matches. Germline V gives CDR1 KGHDR, CDR2 SFDVKD. This clonotype was observed a few times. TCRdb fed the RACE reads into MiXCR, producing one record per CDR3 protein. The sample comprises about 73,000 distinct CDR3 sequences, 6.5% to 10% of which are singletons, and roughly 3% rests with the top ten.

Sequencing used whole blood, obtained in connection with sensitization to the hapten diphenylcyclopropenone (DPC). This sequence joins TRBV24-1 and TRBJ2-4; TRBD1 matches at 9 bases. This TCR was recovered from a woman aged 50 to 60 with alopecia areata. Some clones in this sample may be carry-over from other donors' samples. CDR3 in amino acids: CATSDRGRAKNIQYF. As DNA, the CDR3 is TGTGCCACCTCGGACAGGGGCAGAGCCAAAAACATTCAGTACTTC.